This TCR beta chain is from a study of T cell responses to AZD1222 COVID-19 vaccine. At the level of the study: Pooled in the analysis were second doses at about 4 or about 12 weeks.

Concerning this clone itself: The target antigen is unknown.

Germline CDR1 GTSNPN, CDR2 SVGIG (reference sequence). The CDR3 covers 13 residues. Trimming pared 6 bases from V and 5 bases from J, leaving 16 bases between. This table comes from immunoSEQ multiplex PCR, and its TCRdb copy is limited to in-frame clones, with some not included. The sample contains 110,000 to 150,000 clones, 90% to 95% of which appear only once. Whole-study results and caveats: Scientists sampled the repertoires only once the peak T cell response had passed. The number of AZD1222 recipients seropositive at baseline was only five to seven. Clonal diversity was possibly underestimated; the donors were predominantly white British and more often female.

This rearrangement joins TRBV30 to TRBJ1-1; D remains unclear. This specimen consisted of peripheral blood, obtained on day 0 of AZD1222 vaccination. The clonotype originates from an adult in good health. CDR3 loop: CACTFRSGTEAFF. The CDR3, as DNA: TGTGCCTGCACGTTTCGGTCGGGTACTGAAGCTTTCTTT.